This entry describes one TCR beta chain. The antigen is not known. Cultured CD4+ T-cell DNA underwent Oncomine TCR Beta short-read sequencing. TCRdb reprocessed the PCR reads with MiXCR, giving one entry per CDR3 protein. The table shows roughly 23,000 distinct CDR3 sequences, with under 40% occurring only once. The record originates from a study of vaccination and CD4 T cells after COVID-19. Study-wide background: The authors exposed cells to overlapping spike peptides derived from SARS-CoV-2, HCoV-NL63, HCoV-OC43 and HCoV-229E. Points from the study as a whole: Vaccine-specific clones in convalescent patients were spike mono-reactive in 304 of 307 cases.

Documented time point: late sampling 161 to 241 days after vaccination in a few convalescent patients. Specified treatment: roughly ten-day PBMC culture with coronavirus spike peptide pools or control peptides (ViraFEST assay). Via ViraFEST, peptide pools expanded antigen-specific T cells before TCR sequencing. CDR1 and CDR2 (germline): MDHEN, SYDVKM. Trimming removed 5 bases from V and 4 bases from J, with 8 bases in between. This CDR3 is built from 12 residues. The genes are TRBV28 and TRBJ1-2; D unresolved. The sample consisted of CD4+ T cells from blood, cultured in vitro, taken about 7 months after SARS-CoV-2 vaccination. This clonotype originated in a human donor who had recovered from COVID-19. The CDR3 bases are TGTGCCAGCAGTCAGCTCTCCTATGGCTACACCTTC. Translated: CASSQLSYGYTF.